This T cell receptor (beta chain) was sequenced in a study of blood T cell repertoires in COVID-19. Study-level background: Nucleic acid was either cDNA or gDNA, and it came from T cells, B-cell-depleted T cells, or PBMCs.

This clone was observed a few times. From germline, CDR1 is LNHDA and CDR2 SQIVND (reference sequence). Trimming took 5 bases from V and 2 from J; bases not matched to a gene: 6. The length of the CDR3 is 14 residues. Original handling: For nucleated cells, counts were estimated from reference gene primer amplification. This table comes from immunoSEQ multiplex PCR, and its TCRdb copy is limited to in-frame clones, with some not included. The V and J calls and clone size are taken from that table; D and trimming were inferred from the DNA. The sample holds about 250,000 clones, approximately 90% seen once. Each participant's cohort was designated according to participant-reported clinical history.

The sample consisted of PBMCs or T cells enriched from blood (not recorded which). J is TRBJ2-7 and V is TRBV19; 7 bases match TRBD1. This clonotype was sampled from a woman in her forties or fifties who had recovered from COVID-19. The CDR3 sequence: CASSGTDRTYEQYF. CDR3 coding DNA: TGTGCCAGTAGTGGGACGGACAGGACCTACGAGCAGTACTTC.